The 13 T cell receptor beta chains below were found in one sample sequenced in a study of persistence of HIV-infected CD4 T cells. Cells were stimulated nonspecifically with anti-CD3/anti-CD28 magnetic beads. Sorting of responding CD4+ T cells relied on upregulated CD40 ligand together with CD69. These receptors have no known antigen. The immunoSEQ assay was version 4, run in survey mode. TCRdb keeps only in-frame clones here, not all; method: immunoSEQ multiplex PCR. The sample contains tens of thousands of clones, about nine tenths of which appear only once. The sample in question was CD4+ T cells sorted from PBMCs after approximately 19-hour stimulation, obtained from a patient who received antiretroviral therapy. The receptors shown here come from an adult woman with HIV who was CMV-seropositive.

This chain joins TRBV10-3 and TRBJ1-3; the D is unclear. V lost 2 bases, J lost 2 bases, and 13 bases lay in between. CDR1 is ENHRY, CDR2 SYGVKD, per germline. The CDR3 spans 16 residues. The CDR3 DNA follows: TGTGCCATCAGTGAGGCGGTGCAGGCTCCTGGAAACACCATATATTTT. The encoded protein is CAISEAVQAPGNTIYF.

The chain couples TRBV19 to TRBJ2-7; no firm D call. Germline loops: CDR1 LNHDA, CDR2 SQIVND (reference sequence). V was clipped by 5 bases and J by 2 bases, with 13 bases between them. This CDR3 spans 14 amino acids. The DNA for the CDR3 is TGTGCCAGTAGTTCCGGCACTGACCCCTACGAGCAGTACTTC. Translation: CASSSGTDPYEQYF.

V gene TRBV15 combines with J gene TRBJ1-1; no clear D. The V end lost 1 base, the J end lost 8 bases, and 14 bases lay between the germline ends. CDR1 and CDR2 (germline): LNHNV, YYDKDF (reference sequence). The CDR3 runs 14 residues. This chain's CDR3 is CATSRVDPEVEAFF. DNA for the CDR3: TGTGCCACCAGCAGAGTGGACCCGGAGGTAGAAGCTTTCTTT.

The chain couples TRBV18 to TRBJ2-3; the D gene could be TRBD1 or TRBD2 (5 bases each). This CDR3 has 16 residues. Looked up from germline, CDR1 is KGHSH and CDR2 is LQKENI. Trimming took off 2 bases at V and 6 bases at J, with 18 bases between the two ends. The chain's CDR3 is CASSPYVRAEGDTQYF. CDR3 in DNA: TGTGCCAGCTCACCATACGTAAGGGCAGAGGGGGATACGCAGTATTTT.

The chain has TRBV10-3 and TRBJ2-1; D is uncertain. The germline V and J ends were trimmed by 3 bases and 0 bases, with 9 bases remaining between them. There are 15 residues in the CDR3. Germline CDR1 and CDR2: ENHRY and SYGVKD. The CDR3 nucleotides are TGTGCCATCAGTGAAGATGCCAGCTCCTACAATGAGCAGTTCTTC. Protein: CAISEDASSYNEQFF.

This clone was counted only a few times. The chain couples TRBV7-8 to TRBJ1-4; D is undetermined. The length of the CDR3 is 12 residues. CDR1 and CDR2 from the germline V gene are SGHVS and FQNEAQ. Trimming removed 8 bases at V and 0 bases at J, with 4 bases between. CDR3 residues: CASGATNEKLFF. The DNA of the CDR3 is TGTGCCAGCGGAGCAACTAATGAAAAACTGTTTTTT.

The V and J genes are TRBV9 and TRBJ1-5, with D maybe TRBD1 (5 bases). The CDR3 contains 15 residues. Per the germline V gene, CDR1 is SGDLS and CDR2 is YYNGEE. The V gene lost 7 bases and the J gene lost 6 bases, with 20 bases spanning the gap. In DNA, the CDR3 is TGTGCCAGCGGCCGGGGGGATGGATTGGGTCAGCCCCAGCATTTT. Translation gives CASGRGDGLGQPQHF.

The chain combines TRBV27 with TRBJ1-2; TRBD1 matches 7 bases. The CDR3 loop spans 14 amino acids. The germline V gene has CDR1 MNHEY and CDR2 SMNVEV (reference sequence). Trimming removed 0 bases from V and 5 bases from J; junction bases left unmatched: 3. CDR3 protein: CASSLSVRGYGYTF. The CDR3 DNA follows: TGTGCCAGCAGTTTATCTGTCAGGGGGTATGGCTACACCTTC.

This chain uses TRBV28 with TRBJ1-1; D not resolved. Trimming removed 2 bases from V and 1 base from J, with 8 bases in between. This CDR3 region has 14 residues. Germline assignment: CDR1 MDHEN and CDR2 SYDVKM. The CDR3 loop reads CASSLLTENTEAFF. CDR3 coding DNA: TGTGCCAGCAGTTTACTTACAGAGAACACTGAAGCTTTCTTT. Complete variable domain (other parts from reference TRBV28 and TRBJ1-1): DVKVTQSSRYLVKRTGEKVFLECVQDMDHENMFWYRQDPGLGLRLIYFSYDVKMKEKGDIPEGYSVSREKKERFSLILESASTNQTSMYLCASSLLTENTEAFFGQGTRLTVV.

This chain uses TRBV18 with TRBJ2-1; 8 nucleotides agree with TRBD1. Trimming at V came to 9 bases and at J to 9 bases, leaving 10 bases not matched to a gene. Germline loops: CDR1 KGHSH, CDR2 LQKENI. CDR3 size: 13 residues. The CDR3 region is CASSTGEFAEQFF. The CDR3 bases are TGTGCCAGTTCGACAGGGGAGTTTGCTGAGCAGTTCTTC.

This chain connects TRBV7-3 to TRBJ1-1, with D possibly TRBD1 on 5 matching bases. Trimming took 3 bases from V and 3 from J, leaving 11 bases between them. Germline V gene data show CDR1 as SGHTA and CDR2 as FQGTGA. This CDR3 spans 14 amino acids. The CDR3 sequence: CASSFQGWDTEAFF. The CDR3 DNA reads TGTGCCAGCAGCTTCCAGGGATGGGACACTGAAGCTTTCTTT. The variable domain in full, with the rest retrieved from reference TRBV7-3 and TRBJ1-1, is GAGVSQTPSNKVTEKGKYVELRCDPISGHTALYWYRQSLGQGPEFLIYFQGTGAADDSGLPNDRFFAVRPEGSVSTLKIQRTERGDSAVYLCASSFQGWDTEAFFGQGTRLTVV.

V and J are TRBV5-1 and TRBJ2-5; 10 bases fit TRBD1. CDR3 size: 15 residues. Germline V gives CDR1 SGHRS, CDR2 YFSETQ. V shed 3 bases, J shed 3 bases, and the junction held 5 bases outside the gene matches. The CDR3 DNA reads TGCGCCAGCAGCTCTTCCGGGACAGGGGAAGAGACCCAGTACTTC. Translation: CASSSSGTGEETQYF.

This clone was found a few times. CDR3 protein: CSASGPAGGQFF. The CDR3 DNA sequence: TGCAGTGCTAGTGGCCCAGCCGGGGGGCAGTTCTTC. The chain uses TRBV20-1 and TRBJ2-1; tentatively, D is TRBD2 (6 bases). This CDR3 has 12 amino acids. Trimming stripped 3 bases from V and 12 bases from J, with 15 bases between. CDR1 is DFQATT and CDR2 is SNEGSKA in the germline V gene (reference sequence).